The source of this T cell receptor beta chain is a study of blood T cell repertoires in COVID-19. Study information: Samples came from the United States, Italy and Spain, spanning acute and convalescent COVID-19. T cells, B-cell-depleted T cells, or PBMCs provided the cDNA or gDNA that served as material.

Per the authors' pipeline: Reference gene primers were amplified, and this amplification served to estimate nucleated cell counts. This table comes from immunoSEQ multiplex PCR, and its TCRdb copy is limited to in-frame clones, with some not included. That table furnishes V, J and clone size, whereas the DNA furnished D and trimming. The sample carries over 150,000 clones, around 83% recorded once. CDR3 size: 15 residues. Trimming removed 4 bases from V and 9 bases from J; junction bases left unmatched: 10. The germline gives CDR1 KGHDR, CDR2 SFDVKD. Sample: peripheral blood. The rearrangement joins TRBV24-1 to TRBJ2-5; 10 bases line up with TRBD1. This receptor was obtained from a woman between 70 and 85 years old who had recovered from COVID-19. CDR3 DNA: TGTGCCACCAGTGAACCCGGACAGGGGGGTTCGGCCCAGTACTTC. Translation: CATSEPGQGGSAQYF.